A selection of T cell receptor beta chains follows, all from one sample in a study of blood T cell repertoires in COVID-19. Sequenced by immunoSEQ multiplex PCR; TCRdb stores in-frame clones only, minus some. The sample consists of 88,000 or so clones, about 85% of them appearing once. Sequencing was carried out using peripheral blood. The receptors originated from a man aged 60 to 69 with acute or convalescent COVID-19. Both conserved end residues are part of each CDR3. The D gene is left open where the match is weak. Size is omitted from some rows. Given values are once, few, many or a class for expanded clones.

d_call j_call clone_size v_call cdr3_aa cdr3_nt
TRBD1 TRBJ1-3 NA TRBV18 CASSLGLRQGASGNTIYF TGTGCCAGCTCGCTTGGGCTTCGACAGGGGGCTTCTGGAAACACCATATATTTT
TRBD2 TRBJ2-7 NA TRBV28 CASSFSLAGSYEQYF TGTGCCAGCAGTTTTTCACTAGCGGGCTCCTACGAGCAGTACTTC
TRBD1 TRBJ2-7 NA TRBV19 CASSIPGQGYEQYF TGTGCCAGTAGTATACCTGGACAGGGTTACGAGCAGTACTTC
NA TRBJ2-1 NA TRBV24-1 CATSDAGTDYNEQFF TGTGCCACCAGTGACGCCGGGACTGACTACAATGAGCAGTTCTTC
NA TRBJ2-7 NA TRBV5-1 CASSLNVGLTYEQYF TGCGCCAGCAGCTTGAACGTCGGGTTGACCTACGAGCAGTACTTC
NA TRBJ2-5 NA TRBV5-1 CASKRAIGQETQYF TGCGCCAGCAAGCGGGCTATCGGGCAAGAGACCCAGTACTTC
TRBD1 TRBJ2-1 NA TRBV5-1 CASGGTGLTYNEQFF TGCGCCAGCGGCGGGACAGGGCTCACCTACAATGAGCAGTTCTTC
TRBD1 TRBJ1-6 NA TRBV14 CASSQDRGTVRSPLHF TGTGCCAGCAGCCAAGACAGGGGGACTGTACGTTCACCCCTCCACTTT
NA TRBJ1-2 NA TRBV7-2 CASSLRGATYLEGYGYTF TGTGCCAGCAGCCTCCGGGGGGCTACGTACCTAGAGGGCTATGGCTACACCTTC
TRBD1 TRBJ2-1 NA TRBV27 CASSIEGQDFNEQFF TGTGCCAGCAGTATTGAGGGACAGGACTTCAATGAGCAGTTCTTC
NA TRBJ1-2 NA TRBV19 CASSIGGGTSYGYTF TGTGCCAGTAGTATAGGAGGGGGAACTAGCTATGGCTACACCTTC
NA TRBJ2-1 few TRBV7-2 CASSPRTDYSYNEQFF TGTGCCAGCAGCCCGCGGACAGATTACTCCTACAATGAGCAGTTCTTC
TRBD2 TRBJ2-7 NA TRBV25-1 CASSRAGGAYEQYF TGTGCCAGCAGTAGGGCGGGAGGGGCCTACGAGCAGTACTTC
NA TRBJ1-4 NA TRBV11-2 CASSPGVWDEKLFF TGTGCCAGCAGTCCCGGAGTATGGGATGAAAAACTGTTTTTT
NA TRBJ1-2 NA TRBV2 CASSGELVAGYGYTF TGTGCCAGCAGTGGTGAACTGGTGGCAGGCTATGGCTACACCTTC
NA TRBJ1-2 NA TRBV7-9 CASSFTDNYGYTF TGTGCCAGCAGCTTTACAGATAACTATGGCTACACCTTC
TRBD1 TRBJ2-6 NA TRBV9 CASSVPPPGQGAVANVLTF TGTGCCAGCAGCGTACCCCCTCCGGGACAGGGCGCGGTGGCCAACGTCCTGACTTTC
TRBD1 TRBJ2-3 NA TRBV7-3 CASSVRGRGTDTQYF TGTGCCAGCAGCGTTAGGGGGCGCGGCACAGATACGCAGTATTTT
NA TRBJ2-3 NA TRBV10-3 CAISESLAGADTDTQYF TGTGCCATCAGTGAGTCGTTGGCGGGGGCCGACACAGATACGCAGTATTTT
NA TRBJ2-5 NA TRBV24-1 CATSDLEETQYF TGTGCCACCAGTGATCTAGAAGAGACCCAGTACTTC
TRBD1 TRBJ1-2 NA TRBV19 CASRNRGQVYGYTF TGTGCCAGTAGGAACAGGGGGCAGGTCTATGGCTACACCTTC
NA TRBJ2-1 NA TRBV7-2 CASSSTQGSRDRNEQFF TGTGCCAGCAGCTCCACCCAGGGGTCCCGGGATCGGAATGAGCAGTTCTTC
NA TRBJ2-7 NA TRBV30 CAWDPAVGYYEQYF TGTGCCTGGGATCCCGCAGTGGGCTACTACGAGCAGTACTTC
TRBD1 TRBJ2-3 NA TRBV7-2 CASSLDRGTTDTQYF TGTGCCAGCAGCTTGGACAGGGGGACGACAGATACGCAGTATTTT